The subject of this entry is one T cell receptor (beta chain). This CDR3 is 13 amino acids long. The V and J ends lost 8 bases and 1 base respectively, with 9 bases between them. CDR1 and CDR2 (germline): MRHNA, SNTAGT. The record originates from a study of blood T cell repertoires in COVID-19. For the study at large: Samples of COVID-19 (acute and convalescent) were obtained from the United States, Italy and Spain.

Clones were sequenced by immunoSEQ multiplex PCR, and TCRdb holds only the in-frame ones, with some missing. The sample lists approximately 140,000 clones, 65% to 90% occurring once. The sequence came from a man between 65 and 85 years old with acute or convalescent COVID-19. The sequencing input was peripheral blood. This chain uses TRBV6-4 with TRBJ1-5; no firm D call. Written as DNA, the CDR3 is TGTGCCAGCTCACTTACGAGCAATCAGCCCCAGCATTTT. Translating gives CASSLTSNQPQHF.